These T cell receptor beta chains were read from a single sample in a study of T cells in narcolepsy. The method was immunoSEQ multiplex PCR; TCRdb's version includes in-frame clones alone and lacks a portion of them. The sample shows tens of thousands of clones, roughly four fifths of them seen only once. Sample: CD45RA- memory CD4+ T cells from PBMCs. Receptors were obtained from a human donor with narcolepsy. The CDR3 runs from the conserved cysteine through the conserved F or W. The D gene is left open where the match is weak. Not all rows give a size; the values are once, few, many and, for expanded clones, a class.

CDR3 DNA,CDR3 protein,clone size,V gene,J gene,D gene
TGTGCCAGCAGCTTGGGACATTCTAATTCACCCCTCCACTTT,CASSLGHSNSPLHF,NA,TRBV7-3,TRBJ1-6,NA
TGTGCCAGCAGCAGGGAAACAGATACGCAGTATTTT,CASSRETDTQYF,NA,TRBV5-4,TRBJ2-3,NA
TGTGCCAGCAGCTTGGGGACAGGGACTAACACTGAAGCTTTCTTT,CASSLGTGTNTEAFF,NA,TRBV5-8,TRBJ1-1,TRBD1
TGTTCCAGCAGCTTAGCGGTGGCGGACAATTCACCCCTCCACTTT,CSSSLAVADNSPLHF,NA,TRBV7-8,TRBJ1-6,NA
TGTGCCATCAGTGAGTCGGGGGAGAGCAATCAGCCCCAGCATTTT,CAISESGESNQPQHF,NA,TRBV10-3,TRBJ1-5,NA
TGTGCCAGCAGTTTCGGGGGGCAGGTGGGCACTGAAGCTTTCTTT,CASSFGGQVGTEAFF,NA,TRBV28,TRBJ1-1,NA
TGTGCCAGCAGTTTATCCACCGTTACCCTTAATTCACCCCTCCACTTT,CASSLSTVTLNSPLHF,NA,TRBV28,TRBJ1-6,NA
TGTGCCAGCATCCCCGGACTAGCGGGGGGACAAGAGACCCAGTACTTC,CASIPGLAGGQETQYF,once,TRBV7-9,TRBJ2-5,TRBD2
TGCGCCAGCAGCCTAGGGGGACAGGGGGCCCAAGAGACCCAGTACTTC,CASSLGGQGAQETQYF,NA,TRBV5-1,TRBJ2-5,TRBD1
TGTGCCAGCAGCTACGAGACTGAAGCTTTCTTT,CASSYETEAFF,once,TRBV5-4,TRBJ1-1,NA
TGTGCCAGTAGTAAGGGGGGCTATGCCGAGCAGTACTTC,CASSKGGYAEQYF,NA,TRBV19,TRBJ2-7,NA
TGTGCCAGCTCACCACAACAGCAACAAGAGACCCAGTACTTC,CASSPQQQQETQYF,NA,TRBV18,TRBJ2-5,NA
TGTGCCAGCACACCGGGGGGCGGGGAGCAGTACTTC,CASTPGGGEQYF,NA,TRBV2,TRBJ2-7,NA
TGCGCCAGCAGCTTGGATCCAGGGGGGACCGGGGAGCTGTTTTTT,CASSLDPGGTGELFF,NA,TRBV5-1,TRBJ2-2,NA
TGTGCCAGCAGTGAATGGCGTGGCGGGGAGACCCAGTACTTC,CASSEWRGGETQYF,few,TRBV6-1,TRBJ2-5,NA
TGTGCCAGCAGCTTAGCGCGAGAGACCCAGTACTTC,CASSLARETQYF,few,TRBV7-2,TRBJ2-5,NA
TGTGCCAGCAGCGAGGACCCTCTCGGTGAAAAACTGTTTTTT,CASSEDPLGEKLFF,NA,TRBV9,TRBJ1-4,NA
TGCAGTGCTAGGGGGGACAGTGAAGCTTTCTTT,CSARGDSEAFF,NA,TRBV20-1,TRBJ1-1,TRBD1
TGTGCCAGTAGTCGACAGGTTGGTGGCAATCAGCCCCAGCATTTT,CASSRQVGGNQPQHF,few,TRBV19,TRBJ1-5,NA
TGTGCCAGCAGCTTAAGGGGAGGGGATCAGCCCCAGCATTTT,CASSLRGGDQPQHF,few,TRBV5-5,TRBJ1-5,NA
TGTGCCAGCAGCCCCGAGGGACAGGACTCCTACGAGCAGTACTTC,CASSPEGQDSYEQYF,NA,TRBV7-2,TRBJ2-7,TRBD1
TGTGCCAGCAGCTCGGACAGGGAGTTAACCGGCTACACCTTC,CASSSDRELTGYTF,once,TRBV7-2,TRBJ1-2,TRBD1
TGTGCCAGCAGCGTAGGAACAGACCTTAGCAATGAGCAGTTCTTC,CASSVGTDLSNEQFF,NA,TRBV9,TRBJ2-1,NA
TGCGCCAGCAGCCCCTCAGGACTAGCGGGGACCTACGAGCAGTACTTC,CASSPSGLAGTYEQYF,few,TRBV4-3,TRBJ2-7,TRBD2
TGTGCCAGCAGTTCCCCCAGGGGAGTGGGGGCCTACGAGCAGTACTTC,CASSSPRGVGAYEQYF,once,TRBV27,TRBJ2-7,NA
TGTGCCAGTAGCCCCCCGGGTAGCGGGGGTGAGACCCAGTACTTC,CASSPPGSGGETQYF,NA,TRBV19,TRBJ2-5,TRBD2
TGTGCCAGCAGCCAACTTACAGGGACCGAGCAGTACTTC,CASSQLTGTEQYF,NA,TRBV4-2,TRBJ2-7,NA
TGTGCCAGCTCACCCCTTAGGGGCGGCGATCAGCCCCAGCATTTT,CASSPLRGGDQPQHF,NA,TRBV18,TRBJ1-5,NA
TGCGCCAGCAGCTTGGGTCGTCGTCAGGGAGGGACTGAAGCTTTCTTT,CASSLGRRQGGTEAFF,NA,TRBV5-1,TRBJ1-1,NA
TGTGCCAGCAGTTACTTACAGGGGAATGACTACACCTTC,CASSYLQGNDYTF,NA,TRBV6-6,TRBJ1-2,TRBD1
TGTGCCAGTAGTATAGGTGCTAAGGGCTACGAGCAGTACTTC,CASSIGAKGYEQYF,NA,TRBV19,TRBJ2-7,NA
TGTGCCAGCAGTCCGCTGACCTTTCCTGAAAAACTGTTTTTT,CASSPLTFPEKLFF,NA,TRBV6-5,TRBJ1-4,NA
TGCAGCGTCCGCCAGACCTACGAGCAGTACTTC,CSVRQTYEQYF,NA,TRBV29-1,TRBJ2-7,NA
TGTGCCAGCCGTTTCACTAGCGGTTACAATGAGCAGTTCTTC,CASRFTSGYNEQFF,NA,TRBV6-4,TRBJ2-1,TRBD2
TGTGCCAGTAGTATTACAGGGGCCTATGGCTACACCTTC,CASSITGAYGYTF,NA,TRBV19,TRBJ1-2,TRBD1
TGTGCCAGCAGTTACCCCTTAGGGAACAATGAGCAGTTCTTC,CASSYPLGNNEQFF,NA,TRBV6-5,TRBJ2-1,NA
TGTGCCAGTAGCCTGCCCCCCCACAATGGCTACACCTTC,CASSLPPHNGYTF,NA,TRBV19,TRBJ1-2,NA
TGTGCCAGCAGCTTATACAGGGATCTGGGGGAGCAGTACTTC,CASSLYRDLGEQYF,once,TRBV7-2,TRBJ2-7,NA
TGTGCCAGCAGCCCCGCAGGGGGTATCTATGGCTACACCTTC,CASSPAGGIYGYTF,NA,TRBV5-4,TRBJ1-2,TRBD1
TGTGCCAGTAGTATAGGGGACAGGGCCGGGGAGCTGTTTTTT,CASSIGDRAGELFF,once,TRBV19,TRBJ2-2,TRBD1
TGTGCCAGCAGCGTGTACGAGCAGTACTTC,CASSVYEQYF,NA,TRBV9,TRBJ2-7,NA
TGTGCCAGCAGGGGACTAGCGGGCAGCACAGATACGCAGTATTTT,CASRGLAGSTDTQYF,NA,TRBV2,TRBJ2-3,TRBD2
TGTGCCAGCAGTCGCGATGTGACAGGGAATTCACCCCTCCACTTT,CASSRDVTGNSPLHF,NA,TRBV6-5,TRBJ1-6,TRBD1
TGTGCCAGCAGAGGGCTAGCGGGGGGGCAGGAGACCCAGTACTTC,CASRGLAGGQETQYF,NA,TRBV6-6,TRBJ2-5,TRBD2
TGTGCCAGCAGCGTAGCCTCTAGCTCCTACGAGCAGTACTTC,CASSVASSSYEQYF,NA,TRBV9,TRBJ2-7,NA
TGTGCCAGCAGCGGGAACAGGGCAGGTCAGCCCCAGCATTTT,CASSGNRAGQPQHF,NA,TRBV9,TRBJ1-5,NA
TGTGCCAGCAGCTTAGTACCCCCCACAGGGGGGAACTATGGCTACACCTTC,CASSLVPPTGGNYGYTF,NA,TRBV7-8,TRBJ1-2,TRBD1
TGTGCCAGCAGCACGACACCATACGAGCAGTACTTC,CASSTTPYEQYF,NA,TRBV7-2,TRBJ2-7,NA
TGTGCCAGCAGAGGCGGTGTAGGAGAGACCCAGTACTTC,CASRGGVGETQYF,NA,TRBV2,TRBJ2-5,NA
TGTGCCAGCAGCGTAGCGACAGGCAATTCACCCCTCCACTTT,CASSVATGNSPLHF,NA,TRBV9,TRBJ1-6,NA